One T cell receptor beta chain is described in this entry. Its antigen is still unknown. Mismatch with germline at one junction end may stem from a read error. The CDR3 sequence is 12 residues long. Per germline, CDR1 KGHSH and CDR2 LQKENI. The data belong to a study of T cell responses to AZD1222 COVID-19 vaccine. TCRdb's table, derived via immunoSEQ multiplex PCR, lists solely in-frame clones and lacks some. This sample has more than 100,000 clones, with 80% to 90% found just once. General study results and limits: Repertoire sampling was restricted to post-peak T cell response timepoints.

The sequence was collected from an adult in good health. The sequences come from peripheral blood, collected on day 0 of AZD1222 vaccination. This rearrangement joins TRBV18 to TRBJ1-2; D perhaps matches TRBD1 (6 bases). DNA for the CDR3: TGTGCCAGCTCACCAAGAGGGGGGGACTATTCCTTC. This encodes CASSPRGGDYSF.